The T cell receptor beta chain described here comes from a study of blood T cells in healthy people across ages. This CDR3 spans 15 amino acids. Germline lookup yields CDR1 SQVTM and CDR2 ANQGSEA. The authors ran a second PCR of about 6 to 12 cycles using a sample-barcoded 5' primer and a J-beta primer mix. In TCRdb, the 5' RACE reads were re-called with MiXCR into one record per CDR3 protein. There are around 690,000 distinct CDR3 sequences in the sample; about 54% occur only once, and approximately 37% lies in the top ten. Points on this clonotype: The target antigen is unknown.

Findings of the study overall: No conclusive comparison of naive versus antigen-experienced cells was possible with unsorted PBMCs. CMV status of donors was unknown, possibly confounding expanded clonotype changes.

This receptor was identified in a man aged 55 to 69 in good health. Sequenced material: blood. This chain uses TRBV29-1 with TRBJ2-1; D perhaps matches TRBD1 (7 bases). The DNA end is more similar to TRBJ2-7, so the J call may be wrong. The CDR3, as DNA: TGCAGCTCATCCAGGGGGGTTAGCTCCTACAATGAGCAGTACTTC. As protein: CSSSRGVSSYNEQYF.